This entry lists 25 T cell receptor beta chains sequenced from one sample in a study of cytomegalovirus exposure and HLA in healthy donors. Vbeta (60) and Jbeta (13) primers were used in the PCR. Method: immunoSEQ multiplex PCR; TCRdb's copy keeps in-frame clones and lacks some. This table holds about 140,000 clones, approximately 79% found once. Sequenced: PBMCs. These receptors came from a female donor in good health and CMV-seronegative.

V and J are TRBV11-1 and TRBJ2-1; TRBD1 aligns across 9 bases. Germline CDR1 and CDR2: SGHAT and FQDESV (reference sequence). V shed 5 bases, J shed 4 bases, and the junction held 6 bases outside the gene matches. The CDR3 is 15 residues long. The chain's CDR3 is CASSILTGGYNEQFF. CDR3 nucleotides: TGTGCCAGCAGCATATTGACAGGGGGGTACAATGAGCAGTTCTTC.

The chain recombines TRBV4-1 with TRBJ2-5, with 12 positions matching TRBD2. V gave up 1 base and J gave up 3 bases; unmatched junction bases: 6. The V gene's germline CDR1 is MGHRA and CDR2 YSYEKL. This CDR3 has 17 amino acids. As DNA, the CDR3 is TGCGCCAGCAGCCAAGGACTAGCGGGAGAGGGAGAAGAGACCCAGTACTTC. Residues: CASSQGLAGEGEETQYF.

This clone appeared a single time. The CDR3 coding sequence is TGTGCCAGAAGCCCGAGGGACAGGGAGAGCAATCAGCCCCAGCATTTT. Translated: CARSPRDRESNQPQHF. This chain uses TRBV5-3 with TRBJ1-5; 9 bases agree with TRBD1. TRBV5-3 is an ORF for which the function is uncertain. The CDR3 covers 16 residues. Losses at the gene ends were 4 bases for V and 1 base for J; bases not matched to a gene: 6.

J is TRBJ2-5 and V is TRBV9; 8 nucleotides align to TRBD1. In germline, CDR1 is SGDLS, CDR2 YYNGEE. The V segment lost 3 bases and the J segment 2 bases; nucleotides outside the gene matches: 3. CDR3 length: 14 amino acids. In nucleotides, the CDR3 is TGTGCCAGCAGCGGAAGGACAGGGCAAGAGACCCAGTACTTC. Its translation: CASSGRTGQETQYF.

V gene TRBV6-1 combines with J gene TRBJ2-7; 7 nucleotides line up with TRBD1. There are 16 residues in the CDR3. Germline values: CDR1 MNHNS, CDR2 SASEGT. V lost 3 bases, J lost 0 bases, and 8 bases stayed unmatched. The CDR3 nucleotides read TGTGCCAGCAGTGATCTCTCGACAGGGCCCTCCTACGAGCAGTACTTC. Translation: CASSDLSTGPSYEQYF.

This chain links TRBV6-1 with TRBJ1-2; 8 bases line up with TRBD1. Germline V gene lookup returns CDR1 MNHNS and CDR2 SASEGT. The CDR3 contains 15 residues. V lost 7 bases to trimming and J lost 8 bases; unmatched junction nucleotides: 15. CDR3 in amino acids: CASIKTGQGVSGYTF. In nucleotides, the CDR3 is TGTGCCAGCATTAAGACCGGACAGGGAGTTTCCGGCTACACCTTC.

This clone was picked up one time. V and J are TRBV5-1 and TRBJ2-5; a weak D match, TRBD1 (5 bases). The germline gives CDR1 SGHRS, CDR2 YFSETQ. The ends were cut back, 1 base at V and 5 bases at J, with 9 bases in the middle. This CDR3 spans 13 amino acids. The CDR3: CASSLQGRETQYF. For the CDR3, the DNA is TGCGCCAGCAGCTTGCAGGGCCGGGAGACCCAGTACTTC.

This clone has only one observation. The rearrangement links TRBV27 to TRBJ2-1; D is possibly TRBD2 (6 bases). Between the trimmed V and J ends, which lost 2 bases and 8 bases, there was a span of 16 bases. Per the germline V gene, CDR1 is MNHEY and CDR2 is SMNVEV (reference sequence). The CDR3 totals 15 residues. The CDR3, as DNA: TGTGCCAGCAGTTTAAAGGTAGCGGTGGGTTATGAGCAGTTCTTC. Its translation: CASSLKVAVGYEQFF.

This clone was seen more than once but under ten times. The chain couples TRBV19 to TRBJ1-5, with D uncertain. The V gene's germline CDR1 is LNHDA and CDR2 SQIVND (reference sequence). Trimming cost V 1 base and J 6 bases, with 10 bases left between them. The CDR3 runs 14 residues. The chain's CDR3 is CASSIVSGVQPQHF. DNA of the CDR3: TGTGCCAGTAGTATAGTATCAGGCGTTCAGCCCCAGCATTTT.

V usage is TRBV19 and J usage is TRBJ1-2, with 7 positions matching TRBD1. The CDR3 is made up of 10 amino acids. CDR1 and CDR2 from the germline V gene are LNHDA and SQIVND (reference sequence). The V gene end was trimmed by 10 bases and the J gene end by 8 bases; junction bases not matched to a gene: 4. The CDR3 region has the DNA TGTGCCACTAGGGACAGCGGCTACACCTTC. As protein: CATRDSGYTF.

This chain links TRBV27 with TRBJ1-4; the D gene is possibly TRBD1 (5 bases). Germline assignment: CDR1 MNHEY and CDR2 SMNVEV (reference sequence). The CDR3 loop spans 14 amino acids. The germline V and J ends were trimmed by 6 bases and 6 bases, with 14 bases remaining between them. CDR3 in DNA: TGTGCCAGCAGCTATATTGCCAGGGATGAAAAACTGTTTTTT. It is translated as CASSYIARDEKLFF.

The gene calls are TRBV6-5 and TRBJ2-7, with 8 bases that match TRBD1. The J segment lost 3 bases and the V segment lost 6 bases, leaving 10 bases of the junction unmatched. From germline, CDR1 is MNHEY and CDR2 SVGAGI. The CDR3 is made up of 15 amino acids. The DNA of the CDR3 is TGTGCCAGCAGGGGGGTGGGACAGGCCGGCTACGAGCAGTACTTC. Protein sequence: CASRGVGQAGYEQYF.

The genes are TRBV5-4 and TRBJ2-3; D call uncertain. From germline, CDR1 is SGHNT and CDR2 YYREEE (reference sequence). The CDR3 loop spans 13 amino acids. The V end lost 4 bases, the J end lost 2 bases, and 8 bases lay between the germline ends. The CDR3 sequence is CASSPVNTDTQYF. The DNA of the CDR3 is TGTGCCAGCAGCCCGGTAAACACAGATACGCAGTATTTT.

V gene TRBV11-2 combines with J gene TRBJ1-4; no definite D call. Trimming took off 3 bases at V and 5 bases at J, with 16 bases between the two ends. The CDR3 runs to 16 residues. Germline V gene sequence: CDR1 SGHAT, CDR2 FQNNGV. CDR3 DNA: TGTGCCAGCAGCTTGGCGAACAGAGGACTCAATGAAAAACTGTTTTTT. Protein: CASSLANRGLNEKLFF.

In this sample, this clone turned up a few times. The rearrangement links TRBV5-5 to TRBJ1-4, with D possibly matching TRBD1 (6 bases). The CDR3 contains 14 residues. CDR1 SGHKS and CDR2 YYEKEE come from the germline V gene (reference sequence). V lost 2 bases, J lost 8 bases, and 13 bases lay in between. In DNA, the CDR3 is TGTGCCAGCAGCTTCTCGGGGGGCGACGAAAAACTGTTTTTT. This gives the protein CASSFSGGDEKLFF.

The chain uses TRBV27 and TRBJ2-7; 7 bases agree with TRBD1. The junction had 11 bases not matched to a gene; V was cut back by 6 bases and J by 0 bases. The CDR3 runs 16 residues. The V gene's germline CDR1 is MNHEY and CDR2 SMNVEV (reference sequence). Here the CDR3 DNA reads TGTGCCAGCAGCCGAGTAGGAACAGGGGACTCCTACGAGCAGTACTTC. It codes for CASSRVGTGDSYEQYF.

This clone has a handful of counts. This chain links TRBV4-2 with TRBJ2-5; TRBD2 agrees at 9 bases. Trimming at V came to 0 bases and at J to 0 bases, leaving 11 bases not matched to a gene. Germline CDR1 and CDR2: LGHNA and YNFKEQ. The CDR3 consists of 19 residues. CDR3 coding DNA: TGTGCCAGCAGCCAAGATTTTGGTGCGGGACTAGCAAACCAAGAGACCCAGTACTTC. Translated, it gives CASSQDFGAGLANQETQYF.

The chain carries TRBV6-6 and TRBJ2-7; 7 bases agree with TRBD1. This CDR3 has 12 residues. Germline-derived CDR1 and CDR2 are MNHNY and SVGAGI (reference sequence). J was trimmed by 2 bases and V by 8 bases; bases with no gene match: 3. Written as DNA, the CDR3 is TGTGCCAGCGCTACAGGGGCCTACGAGCAGTACTTC. It translates to CASATGAYEQYF.

A word on this clone: The junction departs from the called germline gene at one end, perhaps through a read error. The J gene is TRBJ1-5, the V gene TRBV7-8, with 9 bases that match TRBD1. In germline, CDR1 is SGHVS, CDR2 FQNEAQ. The CDR3 runs 15 residues. DNA for the CDR3: TGTGTCAGCAGCTTAGGGACAGGGCCCCACCAGCCCCAGCATTTT. As protein: CVSSLGTGPHQPQHF.

The rearrangement joins TRBV28 to TRBJ2-2; perhaps TRBD1 as D (5 bases). The CDR3 is 14 residues long. CDR1 is MDHEN, CDR2 SYDVKM, per germline. V dropped 7 bases and J dropped 3 bases, with 12 bases sitting between them. For the CDR3, the DNA is TGTGCCAGCATAGGCAGGGATTACACCGGGGAGCTGTTTTTT. It is translated as CASIGRDYTGELFF.

This clone was picked up a small number of times. The gene calls are TRBV30 and TRBJ2-5; the D gene is possibly TRBD1 (5 bases). The germline V and J ends were trimmed by 2 bases and 7 bases, with 14 bases remaining between them. The CDR3 runs to 13 residues. CDR1 is GTSNPN and CDR2 is SVGIG in the germline V gene (reference sequence). The CDR3 DNA reads as TGTGCCTGGAGTCTAACAGGCGTCGGGACCCAGTACTTC. Translation: CAWSLTGVGTQYF.

CDR3 in amino acids: CASSPLGGSGLYEQYF. In DNA, the CDR3 is TGCGCCAGCAGCCCCTTAGGGGGTAGCGGGCTCTACGAGCAGTACTTC. The rearrangement uses TRBV4-1 and TRBJ2-7; D perhaps matches TRBD2 (7 bases). V was shortened by 4 bases and J by 3 bases, with 19 bases between the two germline ends. Germline loops: CDR1 MGHRA, CDR2 YSYEKL. There are 16 residues in the CDR3.

This clone showed up just once. The chain combines TRBV5-4 with TRBJ1-2, with 8 bases aligning to TRBD1. V lost 3 bases, J lost 3 bases, and 7 bases stayed unmatched. CDR1 is SGHNT and CDR2 is YYREEE in the germline V gene (reference sequence). There are 15 residues in the CDR3. CDR3 in DNA: TGTGCCAGCAGCTCTCCGACAGGGGTCCACTATGGCTACACCTTC. This gives the protein CASSSPTGVHYGYTF.

DNA for the CDR3: TGTGCCAGCAGCAGGGACAGGGGGGGGACCGGGGAGCTGTTTTTT. This translates into CASSRDRGGTGELFF. V usage is TRBV13 and J usage is TRBJ2-2; 11 bases fit TRBD1. This CDR3 comprises 15 residues. Germline V gene lookup returns CDR1 PRHDT and CDR2 FYEKMQ (reference sequence). After removal of 5 bases from V and 5 bases from J, the junction contained 4 bases not matched to a gene.

The rearrangement uses TRBV5-1 and TRBJ2-1, with TRBD1 matching over 9 bases. The CDR3 runs 17 residues. Germline CDR1 and CDR2: SGHRS and YFSETQ. The V gene end was trimmed by 0 bases and the J gene end by 0 bases; junction bases not matched to a gene: 4. CDR3 region: CASSLAGQGHSYNEQFF. The CDR3 bases are TGCGCCAGCAGCTTGGCGGGACAGGGCCACTCCTACAATGAGCAGTTCTTC.